This T cell receptor beta chain was identified in a study of cytomegalovirus exposure and HLA in healthy donors. Notes on this clone: As yet, its antigen is unknown.

Notes on the study in general: Both high specificity and high sensitivity reportedly marked the classifier's diagnosis of cytomegalovirus status. In a later analysis, a genetic analysis reported fewer productive-TCR N-insertions in an Asian-associated ancestry cluster than the cohort average. What TCR beta sequences reportedly achieved was accurate prediction of HLA-A and HLA-B alleles in most subjects.

The primer mix had 60 Vbeta and 13 Jbeta primers. Generated by immunoSEQ multiplex PCR, the TCRdb table keeps only in-frame clones and is missing some. The repertoire holds 150,000 or so clones, with about 85% as singletons. Germline V gives CDR1 SGHVS, CDR2 FNYEAQ. CDR3 length equals 12 residues. V was pared by 5 bases and J by 5 bases, with 9 bases between. Sequencing was carried out using PBMCs. The sequence was collected from a woman under 30 in good health and CMV-seronegative. The rearrangement joins TRBV7-6 to TRBJ1-1; possibly TRBD1 for D (6 bases). The DNA for the CDR3 is TGTGCCAGCAGCGAGGGGGGGACTGAAGCTTTCTTT. Translated, it gives CASSEGGTEAFF.